The rows below give T cell receptor beta chains drawn from one sample of a study of technical replicates of blood from a few donors. The repertoire was sequenced with immunoSEQ multiplex PCR; TCRdb's copy has only in-frame clones and lacks some. The table records about 82,000 clones, just under 95% of them present only once. What was sequenced was T cells isolated from PBMCs. The receptors stem from a human donor in good health. Both conserved end residues are part of each CDR3. The D gene is left open where the match is weak.

cdr3_aa | v_call | cdr3_length | d_call
CASSQAGGRSSYEQYF | TRBV4-1 | 16 | TRBD2
CASRPAQYRNTQYF | TRBV5-6 | 14 | NA
CAWSRGDQPQHF | TRBV30 | 12 | NA
CASSIVLDRGNQPQHF | TRBV19 | 16 | TRBD1
CASSPGQEGEKLFF | TRBV18 | 14 | TRBD1
CASSEEAGIGLETQYF | TRBV6-1 | 16 | NA
CASSQGAGQFMNTEAFF | TRBV4-1 | 17 | NA
CASSLEPGRTFF | TRBV7-6 | 12 | NA
CASSQGEPYQPQHF | TRBV7-9 | 14 | TRBD1
CSVLWGLTYEQYF | TRBV29-1 | 13 | NA
CASSATGTEAFF | TRBV6-1 | 12 | TRBD1
CASSLMLSANNEQFF | TRBV11-2 | 15 | NA
CASSLSAGGGAFF | TRBV5-1 | 13 | TRBD1
CASSLDQRLAGEETQYF | TRBV11-2 | 17 | TRBD2
CASSLADRFAMNTEAFF | TRBV13 | 17 | NA
CASSDSGSYNEQFF | TRBV13 | 14 | TRBD2
CASSLGQPTYEQYF | TRBV27 | 14 | TRBD1
CAWNRQVNTEAFF | TRBV30 | 13 | NA
CASGLAGSIIEQFF | TRBV12-5 | 14 | NA
CASADRGFLNTEAFF | TRBV28 | 15 | NA
CSVGGRPQHSGANVLTF | TRBV29-1 | 17 | NA
CANAGTGTNYGYTF | TRBV2 | 14 | TRBD1
CASSQVDRGGTYEQYF | TRBV4-1 | 16 | TRBD1
CASSTDNAGNTIYF | TRBV19 | 14 | NA
CASSLGQGQETQYF | TRBV7-9 | 14 | TRBD1
CASSQPLGNEQFF | TRBV4-2 | 13 | NA
CASSQEREIHEQYF | TRBV4-3 | 14 | TRBD2
CASSRQRTYEQYF | TRBV27 | 13 | NA